The sequence of this T cell receptor beta chain was determined in a study of T cell changes during pregnancy in multiple sclerosis. Assay used: immunoSEQ multiplex PCR; TCRdb lists only in-frame clones, some missing. The table has 30,000 to 45,000 clones, 80% to 95% seen once. Germline assignment: CDR1 MNHNS and CDR2 SASEGT. CDR3 length: 14 residues. The junction had 5 bases not matched to a gene; V was cut back by 6 bases and J by 3 bases. The origin of this receptor is a female donor with multiple sclerosis, enrolled in a pregnancy study. J is TRBJ1-5 and V is TRBV6-1; 7 bases line up with TRBD1. Sequences were derived from CD4+ T cells from peripheral blood mononuclear cells, sampled in the third trimester of pregnancy. The CDR3 protein is CASSLTGNNQPQHF. CDR3 DNA: TGTGCCAGCAGCCTGACAGGGAACAATCAGCCCCAGCATTTT.